The rows below give T cell receptor beta chains drawn from one sample of a study of blood T cell repertoires in COVID-19. Generated by immunoSEQ multiplex PCR, the TCRdb table keeps only in-frame clones and is missing some. Of tens of thousands of clones in the sample, more than 80% were seen once. The sample comprised peripheral blood. These receptors were obtained from a woman aged 60-75 years with acute or convalescent COVID-19. CDR3s include the opening cysteine and the closing phenylalanine or tryptophan. The D gene is left open where the match is weak. Expanded clones are given a class, and other clones once, few, many or no size at all.

>NA|NA|TRBV24-1|TRBJ1-1
TGTGCCACCACAGGACAGCACAACACTGAAGCTTTCTTT
CATTGQHNTEAFF
>NA|once|TRBV10-3|TRBJ2-3
TGTGCCATCAAGGGGGTAGGGGTGGGAGATACGCAGTATTTT
CAIKGVGVGDTQYF
>NA|NA|TRBV7-6|TRBJ1-4
TGTGCCAGCAGCTTTTACCTCGGGAGGGGCAATGAAAAACTGTTTTTT
CASSFYLGRGNEKLFF
>NA|NA|TRBV6-5|TRBJ1-2
TGTGCCAGCAGTTCAGGGAACTTCCTTCGTGGCTACACCTTC
CASSSGNFLRGYTF
>NA|NA|TRBV15|TRBJ1-1
TGTGCCACCAGCAGATCGACAGGACGGGGCACTGAAGCTTTCTTT
CATSRSTGRGTEAFF
>NA|NA|TRBV18|TRBJ1-5
TGTGCCAGCTCACCACGGCGACAGGCTAGCAATCAGCCCCAGCATTTT
CASSPRRQASNQPQHF
>NA|NA|TRBV6-2/TRBV6-3|TRBJ2-2
TGTGCCAGCGGTTGGGGGGAGAACACCGGGGAGCTGTTTTTT
CASGWGENTGELFF
>TRBD1|NA|TRBV24-1|TRBJ1-5
TGTGCCACCAGTGCAGGCCAGGGGGTGGGGCAGCCCCAGCATTTT
CATSAGQGVGQPQHF
>NA|NA|TRBV24-1|TRBJ2-2
TGTGCCACCAGTGATTTAAAGCCAGGGGAGAACACCGGGGAGCTGTTTTTT
CATSDLKPGENTGELFF
>NA|NA|TRBV7-2|TRBJ2-3
TGTGCCAGCAGCCAGCTGGCAGACTACACAGATACGCAGTATTTT
CASSQLADYTDTQYF
>NA|NA|TRBV21-1|TRBJ2-1
TGTGCCAGCCGTGTGATAAGAGACGGGAGCTCCTACAATGAGCAGTTCTTC
CASRVIRDGSSYNEQFF
>TRBD1|NA|TRBV7-9|TRBJ2-1
TGTGCCAGCAGCGCACCCGTACAACAGGGGGCACAGGACAATGAGCAGTTCTTC
CASSAPVQQGAQDNEQFF
>TRBD1|NA|TRBV7-2|TRBJ1-2
TGTGCCAGCACCTGGACAGGGGGCGCTTTTAACTATGGCTACACCTTC
CASTWTGGAFNYGYTF
>TRBD2|NA|TRBV9|TRBJ2-1
TGTGCCAGCAGCCCCGCTGCGCTAGCGGGGGGGCGGTTCTACAATGAGCAGTTCTTC
CASSPAALAGGRFYNEQFF
>NA|NA|TRBV6-6|TRBJ2-4
TGTGCCAGCAGTAACCGAGAAACAGGATCCAAAAACATTCAGTACTTC
CASSNRETGSKNIQYF
>TRBD2|once|TRBV7-2|TRBJ2-5
TGTGCCAGCAGCTTCTTAGCGGGGGGAGGGCAAGAGACCCAGTACTTC
CASSFLAGGGQETQYF
>NA|NA|TRBV5-1|TRBJ2-6
TGCGCCAGCAGCCCGAGTCGCCTCTCTGGGGCCAACGTCCTGACTTTC
CASSPSRLSGANVLTF
>NA|NA|TRBV11-2|TRBJ1-2
TGTGCCAGCAGCTTGTTAGACTGGGGGCGTACTAACTATGGCTACACCTTC
CASSLLDWGRTNYGYTF
>NA|NA|TRBV11-2|TRBJ2-3
TGTGCCAGCAGCGTAAGACAGCGCAGCACAGATACGCAGTATTTT
CASSVRQRSTDTQYF
>NA|NA|TRBV2|TRBJ2-2
TGTGCCAGCAGTGACAGGGGTAACACCGGGGAGCTGTTTTTT
CASSDRGNTGELFF
>NA|NA|TRBV18|TRBJ2-5
TGTGCCAGCTCACCGACTAACGTCCAAGAGACCCAGTACTTC
CASSPTNVQETQYF
>NA|NA|TRBV4-3|TRBJ1-2
TGCGCCAGCAGCCAATACAGGGCTAACTATGGCTACACCTTC
CASSQYRANYGYTF
>TRBD1|NA|TRBV14|TRBJ1-6
TGTGCCAGCAGCCACTCCCCCCGGGGACAGTCTTCACCCCTCCACTTT
CASSHSPRGQSSPLHF
>NA|NA|TRBV7-2|TRBJ2-4
TGTGCCAGCAGCTTGGTAGTGAATTCGATAGCCAAAAACATTCAGTACTTC
CASSLVVNSIAKNIQYF
>NA|NA|TRBV11-2|TRBJ2-7
TGTGCCAGCAGCTTAATGAGCCGGGACTTCTACGAGCAGTACTTC
CASSLMSRDFYEQYF